This is a list of T cell receptor beta chains from one sample in a study of blood T cell repertoires in COVID-19. Clones were read by immunoSEQ multiplex PCR, and TCRdb kept only the in-frame ones, dropping some. The sample lists some 240,000 clones, 80% to 85% occurring once. Sequencing was carried out using PBMCs or T cells enriched from blood (not recorded which). The receptors were sampled from a man aged 45-65 years who had recovered from COVID-19. The CDR3 runs from the conserved cysteine through the conserved F or W. The D gene is left open where the match is weak. The listing skips clone size in some rows; elsewhere it reads once, few, many or a size class.

>TRBV18|.|.|TRBJ2-1
TGTGCCAGCTCACCACGGAAGCGTTCCTCCTACAATGAGCAGTTCTTC
CASSPRKRSSYNEQFF
>TRBV5-1|TRBD1|.|TRBJ2-7
TGCGCCAGCGGGACAGAGCCCTACGAGCAGTACTTC
CASGTEPYEQYF
>TRBV13|.|.|TRBJ2-3
TGTGCCAGCAGCCTCCATGGGACTTGGGATTCCACAGATACGCAGTATTTT
CASSLHGTWDSTDTQYF
>TRBV5-1|.|.|TRBJ1-2
TGCGCCAGCAGCCCCTCTGACGTGGGCGGCTACACCTTC
CASSPSDVGGYTF
>TRBV4-2|TRBD2|.|TRBJ2-5
TGTGCCAGCAGCCAGGACACCTCGGGGGGGGGAAGGCAAGAGACCCAGTACTTC
CASSQDTSGGGRQETQYF
>TRBV6-4|TRBD2|many|TRBJ2-3
TGTGCCAGCAGTGCCCGAGCGGGAGGGAGTGGCTCAGATACGCAGTATTTT
CASSARAGGSGSDTQYF
>TRBV7-9|TRBD2|.|TRBJ2-7
TGTGCCAGCACCCCGGGAAGCGGGAGGCCCGAGCAGTACTTC
CASTPGSGRPEQYF
>TRBV7-2|TRBD2|.|TRBJ2-2
TGTGCCAGCAGCTTCTCTAGCGGGTTGTCAGGCACCGGGGAGCTGTTTTTT
CASSFSSGLSGTGELFF
>TRBV19|.|.|TRBJ1-3
TGTGCCAGTAAAACAGTTACCACTGGAAACACCATATATTTT
CASKTVTTGNTIYF
>TRBV28|.|.|TRBJ2-7
TGTGCCAGCAGGGACATTTACGAGCAGTACTTC
CASRDIYEQYF
>TRBV5-1|.|once|TRBJ1-3
TGCGCCAGCAGCTTGGCACGACAGGAGTCTGAAAACACCATATATTTT
CASSLARQESENTIYF
>TRBV19|.|.|TRBJ1-4
TGTGCCAGTAGTGGGCACACTGCAACTAATGAAAAACTGTTTTTT
CASSGHTATNEKLFF
>TRBV2|.|.|TRBJ1-3
TGTGCCAGCAGTGAAGCGCTTACTTACTCTGGAAACACCATATATTTT
CASSEALTYSGNTIYF
>TRBV5-1|TRBD2|.|TRBJ2-3
TGCGCCAGCAGCTTGAGGACTAGCGGGCAAGATACGCAGTATTTT
CASSLRTSGQDTQYF
>TRBV24-1|.|.|TRBJ2-1
TGTGCCACCAGTGATTTATGGAGCTCCTACAATGAGCAGTTCTTC
CATSDLWSSYNEQFF
>TRBV7-9|.|few|TRBJ2-1
TGTGCCAGCAGCTTAGTCACGGGTGAGCAGTTCTTC
CASSLVTGEQFF
>TRBV2|TRBD1|.|TRBJ1-1
TGTGCCAGCAGTGAAACAGGGGGCGGGACTGAAGCTTTCTTT
CASSETGGGTEAFF
>TRBV7-8|.|.|TRBJ2-6
TGTGCCAGCAGGGGGAACTCAGGGGCTGGGGCCAACGTCCTGACTTTC
CASRGNSGAGANVLTF
>TRBV7-8|.|.|TRBJ2-2
TGTGCCAGCAGCTTGGCCGGGGGGACAGGGAACACCGGGGAGCTGTTTTTT
CASSLAGGTGNTGELFF
>TRBV28|TRBD1|.|TRBJ2-2
TGTGCCAGCAGTTTAAGGACAGGGCACACCGGGGAGCTGTTTTTT
CASSLRTGHTGELFF
>TRBV5-4|TRBD2|.|TRBJ2-2
TGTGCCAGCCAACCTACCGGGACTAGCGGGAGGCGTGGGTTTGGGGAGCTGTTTTTT
CASQPTGTSGRRGFGELFF
>TRBV6-5|.|few|TRBJ2-7
TGTGCCAGCAGTCTAATCGCCTCCTACGAGCAGTACTTC
CASSLIASYEQYF
>TRBV4-2|.|.|TRBJ1-5
TGTGCCAGCAGCCCCCGGGAGAGCAATCAGCCCCAGCATTTT
CASSPRESNQPQHF
>TRBV19|.|few|TRBJ1-5
TGTGCCAGTAGTATCTTGGGAGGGGGTAGAAATAGCAATCAGCCCCAGCATTTT
CASSILGGGRNSNQPQHF
>TRBV13|TRBD1|.|TRBJ2-2
TGTGCCAGCAGCTTAGGACAGGGGGCCGGGGAGCTGTTTTTT
CASSLGQGAGELFF
>TRBV9|.|.|TRBJ1-6
TGTGCCAGCAGCGTACTTAGGGGAAATTCACCCCTCCACTTT
CASSVLRGNSPLHF
>TRBV19|.|.|TRBJ1-2
TGTGCCAGTAGACCAGCGAGGGGAGGGAACTATGGCTACACCTTC
CASRPARGGNYGYTF
>TRBV6-5|TRBD1|.|TRBJ1-2
TGTGCCAGCAGTTGGGACAGGCGGGGCTACACCTTC
CASSWDRRGYTF
>TRBV6-5|.|.|TRBJ2-7
TGTGCCAGCAGTTATAATCCCCCAGGGTCTGGCTACGAGCAGTACTTC
CASSYNPPGSGYEQYF
>TRBV27|.|.|TRBJ2-6
TGTGCCAGCAGTTTTGGGGGGGCCTCTGGGGCCAACGTCCTGACTTTC
CASSFGGASGANVLTF
>TRBV4-2|.|.|TRBJ1-6
TGTGCCAGCAGCCAAGATGGTTGGGGCTCCAATTCACCCCTCCACTTT
CASSQDGWGSNSPLHF
>TRBV5-4|TRBD2|.|TRBJ2-5
TGTGCCAGCAGCTACGGACTAGATCGAGAGACCCAGTACTTC
CASSYGLDRETQYF
>TRBV4-1|.|.|TRBJ2-3
TGCGCCAGCAGCCAAGATCCCGGGAGCACAGATACGCAGTATTTT
CASSQDPGSTDTQYF
>TRBV7-2|TRBD1|.|TRBJ1-4
TGTGCCAGCAGCTTTCAGGGGGGAACTAATGAAAAACTGTTTTTT
CASSFQGGTNEKLFF
>TRBV7-2|.|.|TRBJ2-5
TGTGCCAGCAGCTTAGTGGGGGCGCGGGTTCAAGAGACCCAGTACTTC
CASSLVGARVQETQYF
>TRBV12-3/TRBV12-4|.|.|TRBJ2-5
TGTGCCAGCACCCCGGGTAGAGCGAGGACCCAGTACTTC
CASTPGRARTQYF
>TRBV7-9|.|few|TRBJ2-3
TGTGCCAGCAGCTTATACTCAGACAGGACAGATACGCAGTATTTT
CASSLYSDRTDTQYF
>TRBV13|.|.|TRBJ2-2
TGTGCCAGCAGCTCCGGACACACACGCACCAGGAGCGGGGAGCTGTTTTTT
CASSSGHTRTRSGELFF
>TRBV11-1|.|.|TRBJ2-5
TGTGCCAGCAGCCCCGGGACAAACCAAGAGACCCAGTACTTC
CASSPGTNQETQYF
>TRBV7-2|.|.|TRBJ1-5
TGTGCCAGCAGCTTAGCGGGCAGGGCACCCAATCAGCCCCAGCATTTT
CASSLAGRAPNQPQHF
>TRBV14|.|.|TRBJ2-1
TGTGCCAGCAGCCACCGAACAGGGTGGCGGTCTAATGAGCAGTTCTTC
CASSHRTGWRSNEQFF
>TRBV7-9|.|.|TRBJ2-2
TGTGCCAGCAGCTTGGTCCGGCTAGCGAACACCGGGGAGCTGTTTTTT
CASSLVRLANTGELFF
>TRBV27|.|.|TRBJ1-3
TGTGCCAGCAGTTTAGAGGTCCCTACAGGGACTGGAAACACCATATATTTT
CASSLEVPTGTGNTIYF
>TRBV19|.|.|TRBJ1-2
TGTGCCAGTAGTATAGGGACCCTTGGAGGTTATGGCTACACCTTC
CASSIGTLGGYGYTF
>TRBV15|.|.|TRBJ2-1
TGTGCCACCAGCCCCCAGGCGGGTAGAGGGCTTGAGCAGTTCTTC
CATSPQAGRGLEQFF
>TRBV5-1|TRBD2|.|TRBJ2-3
TGCGCCAGCAGCTTTCTGACTAGCGGGGTCACAGATACGCAGTATTTT
CASSFLTSGVTDTQYF
>TRBV7-8|.|.|TRBJ2-1
TGTGCCAGCAGCTTAGGCGACGGGAGATACAATGAGCAGTTCTTC
CASSLGDGRYNEQFF
>TRBV28|.|.|TRBJ2-4
TGTGCCAGCAGTTTAGGACAGACTCTAGCCAAAAACATTCAGTACTTC
CASSLGQTLAKNIQYF
>TRBV25-1|.|once|TRBJ2-1
TGTGCCAGCAGTGATACTACACCTTCCAATGAGCAGTTCTTC
CASSDTTPSNEQFF
>TRBV9|.|.|TRBJ2-2
TGTGCCAGCAGGACGGCGGGGACCAACACCGGGGAGCTGTTTTTT
CASRTAGTNTGELFF
>TRBV5-5|.|.|TRBJ2-3
TGTGCCAGCAGCACCATTACTGGCACAGATACGCAGTATTTT
CASSTITGTDTQYF
>TRBV9|.|.|TRBJ1-4
TGTGCCAGCAGCGTAGGGCAGGTTGGTGAAAAACTGTTTTTT
CASSVGQVGEKLFF
>TRBV19|.|.|TRBJ1-2
TGTGCCAGTAGTAGGTCGGCAGGGTTGGGTGGCTACACCTTC
CASSRSAGLGGYTF
>TRBV5-1|.|once|TRBJ2-1
TGCGCCAGCAGCTCGGGGGAGCCCTACAATGAGCAGTTCTTC
CASSSGEPYNEQFF
>TRBV5-8|TRBD1|.|TRBJ1-6
TGTGCCAGCAGCTTGGGGCAGGGGGCAGCTTCACCCCTCCACTTT
CASSLGQGAASPLHF
>TRBV18|.|.|TRBJ1-1
TGTGCCAGCTCACCACTCACAGGGAACACTGAAGCTTTCTTT
CASSPLTGNTEAFF
>TRBV6-4|.|few|TRBJ1-5
TGTGCCAGCAGTTATTTGGAGAATCAGCCCCAGCATTTT
CASSYLENQPQHF
>TRBV6-5|TRBD1|.|TRBJ1-6
TGTGCCAGCAGACTCGACAGGGAAGATTCACCCCTCCACTTT
CASRLDREDSPLHF
>TRBV18|.|.|TRBJ1-5
TGTGCCAGCTCACCGACAGATTCCAGGCAGCCCCAGCATTTT
CASSPTDSRQPQHF
>TRBV19|.|.|TRBJ1-1
TGTGCCAGTAGTGTGGGGAGATTACTGACCACTGAAGCTTTCTTT
CASSVGRLLTTEAFF